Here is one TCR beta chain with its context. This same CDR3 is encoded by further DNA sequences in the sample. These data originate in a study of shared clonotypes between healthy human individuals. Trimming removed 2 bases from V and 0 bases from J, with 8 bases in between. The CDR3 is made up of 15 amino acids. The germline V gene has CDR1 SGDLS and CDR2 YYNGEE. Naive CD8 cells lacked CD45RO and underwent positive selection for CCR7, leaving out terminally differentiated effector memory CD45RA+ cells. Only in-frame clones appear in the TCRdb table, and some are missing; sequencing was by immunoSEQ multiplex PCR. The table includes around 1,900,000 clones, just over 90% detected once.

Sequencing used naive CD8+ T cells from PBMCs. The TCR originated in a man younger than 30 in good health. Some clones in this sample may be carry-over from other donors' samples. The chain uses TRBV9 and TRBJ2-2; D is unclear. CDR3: CASSVGSTNTGELFF. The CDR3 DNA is TGTGCCAGCAGCGTGGGCAGCACGAACACCGGGGAGCTGTTTTTT.